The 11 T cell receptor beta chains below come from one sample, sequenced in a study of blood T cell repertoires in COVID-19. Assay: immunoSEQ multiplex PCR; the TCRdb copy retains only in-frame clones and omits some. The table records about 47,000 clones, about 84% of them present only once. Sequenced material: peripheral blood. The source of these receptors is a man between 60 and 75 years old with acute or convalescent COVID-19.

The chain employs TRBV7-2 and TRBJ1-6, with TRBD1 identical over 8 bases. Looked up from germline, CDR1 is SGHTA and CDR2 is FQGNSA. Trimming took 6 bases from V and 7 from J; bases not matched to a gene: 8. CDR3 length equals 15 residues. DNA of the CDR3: TGTGCCAGCAGACCCGGGACAGGTCTCAATTCACCCCTCCACTTT. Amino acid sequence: CASRPGTGLNSPLHF. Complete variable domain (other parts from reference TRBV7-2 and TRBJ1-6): GAGVSQSPSNKVTEKGKDVELRCDPISGHTALYWYRQSLGQGLEFLIYFQGNSAPDKSGLPSDRFSAERTGGSVSTLTIQRTQQEDSAVYLCASRPGTGLNSPLHFGNGTRLTVT.

The CDR3, as DNA: TGTGCCAGCAGTGAATCCGGGACAATCGGTCAGCCCCAGCATTTT. Translation gives CASSESGTIGQPQHF. This chain connects TRBV6-1 to TRBJ1-5; D may be TRBD1 (6 bases). The germline gives CDR1 MNHNS, CDR2 SASEGT. This CDR3 region has 15 residues. Trimming pared 2 bases from V and 6 bases from J, leaving 14 bases between.

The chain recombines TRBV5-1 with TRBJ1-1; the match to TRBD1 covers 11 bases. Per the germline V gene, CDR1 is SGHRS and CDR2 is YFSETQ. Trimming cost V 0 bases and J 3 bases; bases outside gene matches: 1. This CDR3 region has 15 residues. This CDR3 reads CASSLGTGGHTEAFF. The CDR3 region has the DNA TGCGCCAGCAGCTTGGGGACAGGGGGCCACACTGAAGCTTTCTTT. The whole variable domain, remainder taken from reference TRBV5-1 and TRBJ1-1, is KAGVTQTPRYLIKTRGQQVTLSCSPISGHRSVSWYQQTPGQGLQFLFEYFSETQRNKGNFPGRFSGRQFSNSRSEMNVSTLELGDSALYLCASSLGTGGHTEAFFGQGTRLTVV.

The DNA of the CDR3 is TGTGCCAGCAGTTATAGCGGGGGGCCCGCAGATACGCAGTATTTT. It is translated as CASSYSGGPADTQYF. The chain links TRBV7-8 to TRBJ2-3; 10 positions match TRBD2. The CDR3 covers 15 residues. Germline CDR1 and CDR2: SGHVS and FQNEAQ. With 6 bases clipped from V and 4 bases from J, the junction kept 7 bases outside the gene matches.

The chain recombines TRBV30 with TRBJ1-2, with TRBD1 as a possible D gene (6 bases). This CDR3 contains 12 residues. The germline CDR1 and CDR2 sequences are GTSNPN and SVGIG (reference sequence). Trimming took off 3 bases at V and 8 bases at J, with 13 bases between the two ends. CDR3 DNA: TGTGCCTGGAGCTTTAAAGGGGGAGGCTACACCTTC. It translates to CAWSFKGGGYTF.

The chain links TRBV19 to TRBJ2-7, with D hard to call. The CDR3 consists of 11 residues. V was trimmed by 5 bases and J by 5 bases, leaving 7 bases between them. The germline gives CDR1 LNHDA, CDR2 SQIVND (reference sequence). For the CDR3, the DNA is TGTGCCAGTAGTTGGTTAGACGAGCAGTACTTC. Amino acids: CASSWLDEQYF.

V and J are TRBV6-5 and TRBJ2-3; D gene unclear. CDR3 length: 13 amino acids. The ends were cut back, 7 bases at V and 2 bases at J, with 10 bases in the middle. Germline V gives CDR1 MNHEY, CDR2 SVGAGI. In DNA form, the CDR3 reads TGTGCCAGCACTTCCACTAACACAGATACGCAGTATTTT. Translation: CASTSTNTDTQYF.

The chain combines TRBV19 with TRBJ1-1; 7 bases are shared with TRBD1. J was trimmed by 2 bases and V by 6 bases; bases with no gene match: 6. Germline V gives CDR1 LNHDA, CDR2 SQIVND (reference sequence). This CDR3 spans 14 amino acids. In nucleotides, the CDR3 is TGTGCCAGTAGGGCCCGACAGGGAAACACTGAAGCTTTCTTT. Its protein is CASRARQGNTEAFF.

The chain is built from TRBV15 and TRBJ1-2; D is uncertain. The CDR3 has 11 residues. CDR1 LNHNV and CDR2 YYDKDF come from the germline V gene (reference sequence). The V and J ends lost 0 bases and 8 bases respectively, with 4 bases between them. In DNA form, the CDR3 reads TGTGCCACCAGCAGAGATCAGGGCTACACCTTC. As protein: CATSRDQGYTF. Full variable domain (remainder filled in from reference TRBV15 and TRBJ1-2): DAMVIQNPRYQVTQFGKPVTLSCSQTLNHNVMYWYQQKSSQAPKLLFHYYDKDFNNEADTPDNFQSRRPNTSFCFLDIRSPGLGDTAMYLCATSRDQGYTFGSGTRLTVV.

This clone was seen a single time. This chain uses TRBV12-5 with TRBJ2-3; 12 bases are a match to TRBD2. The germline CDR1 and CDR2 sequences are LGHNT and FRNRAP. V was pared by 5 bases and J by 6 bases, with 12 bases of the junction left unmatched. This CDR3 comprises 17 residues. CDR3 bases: TGTGCTAGTGGTATCTACCGTCCCCTAGCGGGGGGGGATACGCAGTATTTT. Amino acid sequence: CASGIYRPLAGGDTQYF.

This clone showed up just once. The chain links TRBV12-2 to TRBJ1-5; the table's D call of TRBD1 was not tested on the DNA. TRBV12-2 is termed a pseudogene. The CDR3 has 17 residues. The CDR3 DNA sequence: TGTGCAAGTCGCTTATGTCTACGACAGGGGAAAAAACAGCCCCAGCATTTT. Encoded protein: CASRLCLRQGKKQPQHF.